These 6 T cell receptor beta chains were all obtained from the same sample, sequenced in a study of shared clonotypes between healthy human individuals. Using immunoSEQ multiplex PCR, the repertoire was profiled, and TCRdb retains in-frame clones only, with some absent. The sample comprises fewer than 850,000 clones, about 90% of which are singletons, and 34% rests with the top ten. Sequencing was done on a sample of memory CD8+ T cells from PBMCs. Subset here: CD45RO+ cells pooled with CCR7-negative TemRA cells. The receptors shown here come from a man between 18 and 35 years old in good health. Some clones in this sample may be carry-over from other donors' samples.

This clone was detected once. The rearrangement joins TRBV7-9 to TRBJ1-6; no firm D call. CDR3 length: 17 residues. Germline assignment: CDR1 SEHNR and CDR2 FQNEAQ (reference sequence). Between the trimmed V and J ends, which lost 5 bases and 6 bases, there was a span of 20 bases. The CDR3 DNA is TGTGCCAGCAGCCTTCCCAACGGGGAAATTATTAATTCACCCCTCCACTTT. This gives the protein CASSLPNGEIINSPLHF.

This chain connects TRBV9 to TRBJ1-3; 8 nucleotides match TRBD1. V gave up 4 bases and J gave up 4 bases; unmatched junction bases: 10. This CDR3 has 16 residues. Per the germline V gene, CDR1 is SGDLS and CDR2 is YYNGEE. The CDR3 here is CASSPARTGSGNTIYF. The CDR3 DNA sequence: TGTGCCAGCAGCCCAGCCCGGACAGGGTCCGGAAACACCATATATTTT.

The V gene is TRBV9, the J gene TRBJ2-2; the match to TRBD1 covers 9 bases. From germline, CDR1 is SGDLS and CDR2 YYNGEE. This CDR3 has 17 amino acids. Trimming cost V 4 bases and J 5 bases; bases outside gene matches: 12. CDR3 DNA: TGTGCCAGCAGCTTATCTCCGGGACAGGGTATAACCGGGGAGCTGTTTTTT. It specifies CASSLSPGQGITGELFF.

This sequence joins TRBV11-3 and TRBJ2-1, with D unclear. Per germline, CDR1 SGHNT and CDR2 YENEEA. Trimming left V 0 bases short and J 3 bases short, with 6 bases between. The CDR3 loop spans 14 amino acids. CDR3 sequence: CASSLDHIYNEQFF. The CDR3, as DNA: TGTGCCAGCAGCTTAGACCATATCTACAATGAGCAGTTCTTC.

This clone came up once. Other DNA sequences in this sample translate to the same CDR3. V gene TRBV27 combines with J gene TRBJ2-2; no clear D gene. CDR3 length equals 12 residues. The germline V gene has CDR1 MNHEY and CDR2 SMNVEV (reference sequence). Trimming removed 2 bases from V and 6 bases from J, with 4 bases in between. CDR3 in DNA: TGTGCCAGCAGTTTAGTCCCCGGGGAGCTGTTTTTT. Residues: CASSLVPGELFF.

CDR3: CASTTEAPYGYTF. The CDR3 DNA sequence: TGTGCCAGCACTACAGAGGCTCCCTATGGCTACACCTTC. V gene TRBV7-8 combines with J gene TRBJ1-2; D remains ambiguous. Germline values: CDR1 SGHVS, CDR2 FQNEAQ. V was pared by 7 bases and J by 4 bases, with 13 bases between. The CDR3 runs to 13 residues.